The 20 T cell receptor beta chains listed next were all sequenced from one sample in a study of blood T cell repertoires in COVID-19. The data were produced by immunoSEQ multiplex PCR, yet TCRdb's version contains in-frame clones alone and is incomplete. The data contain hundreds of thousands of clones, approximately 90% of them singletons. The sequencing sample was made of PBMCs or T cells enriched from blood (not recorded which). The receptors come from a woman aged 45-59 years who had recovered from COVID-19.

The genes are TRBV18 and TRBJ1-5; D might be TRBD1 (5 bases). The germline V and J ends were trimmed by 3 bases and 11 bases, with 17 bases remaining between them. This CDR3 region has 14 residues. In germline, CDR1 is KGHSH, CDR2 LQKENI. This chain's CDR3 is CASSPGHSFPAQHF. In nucleotides, the CDR3 is TGTGCCAGCTCACCCGGACATTCTTTCCCGGCCCAGCATTTT.

This chain links TRBV14 with TRBJ2-3, with D uncertain. Per the germline V gene, CDR1 is SGHDN and CDR2 is FVKESK. CDR3 length: 12 amino acids. V was pared by 2 bases and J by 5 bases, with 5 bases between. Here the CDR3 DNA reads TGTGCCAGCAGCCAATTCGGAGATACGCAGTATTTT. Protein: CASSQFGDTQYF.

The V gene is TRBV14, the J gene TRBJ1-1; TRBD1 aligns across 7 bases. CDR1 is SGHDN and CDR2 is FVKESK in the germline V gene. The CDR3 has 16 amino acids. Germline trimming cut 3 bases from V and 3 bases from J; bases unmatched to any gene: 10. DNA for the CDR3: TGTGCCAGCAGCCAGGAATCGACAGGGATGGACACTGAAGCTTTCTTT. Amino acid sequence: CASSQESTGMDTEAFF.

This rearrangement joins TRBV3-1 (or the pseudogene TRBV3-2) to TRBJ2-6; 12 bases agree with TRBD2. The ends lost 3 bases at V and 1 base at J; junction bases unmatched: 1. The CDR3 is made up of 17 amino acids. Germline assignment: CDR1 LGHDT and CDR2 YNNKEL (reference sequence). The CDR3 DNA sequence: TGTGCCAGCAGCCACACTAGCGGGAGGTCTGGGGCCAACGTCCTGACTTTC. It yields the protein CASSHTSGRSGANVLTF.

This chain's CDR3 is CASSSGLAGAGELFF. The CDR3 DNA is TGTGCCAGCAGCTCCGGACTAGCGGGGGCCGGGGAGCTGTTTTTT. This chain joins TRBV7-3 and TRBJ2-2; 13 nucleotides agree with TRBD2. CDR3 length equals 15 residues. The V and J ends lost 4 bases and 6 bases, in that order; junction bases with no gene match: 2. Germline V gene lookup returns CDR1 SGHTA and CDR2 FQGTGA.

The chain combines TRBV28 with TRBJ1-2; 10 nucleotides align to TRBD1. Germline V gene data show CDR1 as MDHEN and CDR2 as SYDVKM. The CDR3 contains 16 residues. The J segment lost 3 bases and the V segment lost 6 bases, leaving 10 bases of the junction unmatched. In nucleotides, the CDR3 is TGTGCCAGCAGCCGAGGGACAGGGGCCCCCTACTATGGCTACACCTTC. The encoded protein is CASSRGTGAPYYGYTF.

V is TRBV7-6 and J is TRBJ1-4; D is undetermined. CDR3 length: 12 residues. CDR1 is SGHVS and CDR2 is FNYEAQ in the germline V gene. V gave up 1 base and J gave up 8 bases, with 5 bases separating them. CDR3 region: CASSLDSEKLFF. The CDR3 DNA reads as TGTGCCAGCAGCTTAGATAGCGAAAAACTGTTTTTT.

The count of this clone is one. The chain has TRBV3-1 (or the pseudogene TRBV3-2) and TRBJ1-1; 10 bases line up with TRBD1. Germline V gene sequence: CDR1 LGHDT, CDR2 YNNKEL (reference sequence). With V trimmed by 6 bases and J by 0 bases, 4 bases remained unmatched. The CDR3 is 15 residues long. The CDR3 DNA is TGTGCCAGCAGGCGGACAGGGGGTATGAACACTGAAGCTTTCTTT. Its translation is CASRRTGGMNTEAFF.

This clone was counted a few times. Different DNA sequences within this sample yield the same CDR3. The genes are TRBV6-2 or TRBV6-3 and TRBJ1-5, with D uncertain. The CDR3 is made up of 13 amino acids. V was trimmed by 2 bases and J by 7 bases, leaving 9 bases between them. In germline, CDR1 is MNHEY, CDR2 SVGEGT. CDR3 sequence reads: CASSYGLRQPQHF. The CDR3 coding sequence is TGTGCCAGCAGTTACGGGTTGCGGCAGCCCCAGCATTTT.

The sample holds a few counts of this clone. The chain has TRBV29-1 and TRBJ1-5, with 9 positions matching TRBD1. V lost 5 bases, J lost 6 bases, and 5 bases stayed unmatched. The germline gives CDR1 SQVTM, CDR2 ANQGSEA. The CDR3 runs 13 residues. The chain's CDR3 is CSVLETGGQPQHF. CDR3 in DNA: TGCAGCGTTCTGGAGACAGGGGGTCAGCCCCAGCATTTT. Full variable domain (rest looked up from reference TRBV29-1 and TRBJ1-5): SAVISQKPSRDICQRGTSLTIQCQVDSQVTMMFWYRQQPGQSLTLIATANQGSEATYESGFVIDKFPISRPNLTFSTLTVSNMSPEDSSIYLCSVLETGGQPQHFGDGTRLSIL.

The chain is built from TRBV24-1 and TRBJ2-1, with TRBD2 matching over 14 bases. The CDR3 has 17 residues. The ends lost 2 bases at V and 3 bases at J; junction bases unmatched: 2. Germline V lookup: CDR1 KGHDR, CDR2 SFDVKD. The CDR3 DNA follows: TGTGCCACCAGTGATTCCGGGACTAGCGGGAGCTACAATGAGCAGTTCTTC. It is translated as CATSDSGTSGSYNEQFF.

The chain links TRBV3-1 (or the pseudogene TRBV3-2) to TRBJ1-3, with a tentative D call TRBD1 (5 bases). CDR1 and CDR2 from the germline V gene are LGHDT and YNNKEL (reference sequence). There are 15 residues in the CDR3. V was clipped by 0 bases and J by 2 bases, with 8 bases between them. The CDR3 DNA reads TGTGCCAGCAGCCAAGATTCGGGGGCTGGAAACACCATATATTTT. It encodes CASSQDSGAGNTIYF.

The J gene is TRBJ1-1, the V gene TRBV11-2; D uncertain. The length of the CDR3 is 13 residues. V was pared by 2 bases and J by 1 base, with 5 bases between. Germline assignment: CDR1 SGHAT and CDR2 FQNNGV. The CDR3 here is CASSLQSNTEAFF. CDR3 in DNA: TGTGCCAGCAGCTTACAGTCGAACACTGAAGCTTTCTTT.

V is TRBV29-1 and J is TRBJ2-7, with 9 nucleotides matching TRBD1. The CDR3 is made up of 13 amino acids. Losses at the gene ends were 1 base for V and 2 bases for J; bases not matched to a gene: 0. CDR1 SQVTM and CDR2 ANQGSEA come from the germline V gene. As DNA, the CDR3 is TGCAGCGTTGAAGGACAGGGGGCCTACGAGCAGTACTTC. Translation gives CSVEGQGAYEQYF.

CDR3 DNA sequence: TGTGCCAGCAGTCCAGGGTATAATTCACCCCTCCACTTT. Translated: CASSPGYNSPLHF. The rearrangement uses TRBV6-2 or TRBV6-3 and TRBJ1-6, with D possibly matching TRBD1 (5 bases). Germline V lookup: CDR1 MNHEY, CDR2 SVGEGT. This CDR3 region has 13 residues. The ends were cut back, 5 bases at V and 4 bases at J, with 6 bases in the middle.

The DNA for the CDR3 is TGCGCCAGCAGCTTTACTAGCACTGGCGAGCAGTACTTC. Protein: CASSFTSTGEQYF. This chain connects TRBV5-1 to TRBJ2-7, with D perhaps matching TRBD2 (6 bases). CDR1 and CDR2 (germline): SGHRS, YFSETQ. This CDR3 is 13 amino acids long. The V and J ends lost 2 bases and 6 bases respectively, with 12 bases between them. The variable domain in full, with the rest retrieved from reference TRBV5-1 and TRBJ2-7, is KAGVTQTPRYLIKTRGQQVTLSCSPISGHRSVSWYQQTPGQGLQFLFEYFSETQRNKGNFPGRFSGRQFSNSRSEMNVSTLELGDSALYLCASSFTSTGEQYFGPGTRLTVT.

The J gene is TRBJ1-1, the V gene TRBV7-9, with TRBD1 matching over 7 bases. Germline CDR1 SEHNR, CDR2 FQNEAQ (reference sequence). V shed 5 bases, J shed 6 bases, and the junction held 12 bases outside the gene matches. CDR3 length equals 15 residues. The CDR3 loop is CASSQRVEGGAEAFF. The CDR3 DNA sequence: TGTGCCAGCAGCCAGAGAGTTGAAGGGGGCGCTGAAGCTTTCTTT. Looking up the rest from reference TRBV7-9 and TRBJ1-1 gives the full variable domain: DTGVSQNPRHKITKRGQNVTFRCDPISEHNRLYWYRQTLGQGPEFLTYFQNEAQLEKSRLLSDRFSAERPKGSFSTLEIQRTEQGDSAMYLCASSQRVEGGAEAFFGQGTRLTVV.

The chain combines TRBV5-1 with TRBJ1-2; TRBD1 matches at 8 bases. The CDR3 runs 15 residues. After removal of 0 bases from V and 7 bases from J, the junction contained 8 bases not matched to a gene. In germline, CDR1 is SGHRS, CDR2 YFSETQ. CDR3 in DNA: TGCGCCAGCAGCTTGGGAGGGACAGGAATAGGTGGCTACACCTTC. This sequence encodes CASSLGGTGIGGYTF.

V usage is TRBV2 and J usage is TRBJ1-1; D perhaps matches TRBD1 (5 bases). Trimming left V 3 bases short and J 1 base short, with 9 bases between. This CDR3 comprises 14 residues. Per the germline V gene, CDR1 is SNHLY and CDR2 is FYNNEI. CDR3 nucleotides: TGTGCCAGCAGTGACGGGGGAGGGAACACTGAAGCTTTCTTT. Protein sequence: CASSDGGGNTEAFF.

This clone has a single count. The V call is TRBV30, the J call TRBJ1-4; 7 bases fit TRBD1. Germline CDR1 and CDR2: GTSNPN and SVGIG (reference sequence). The V gene end was trimmed by 2 bases and the J gene end by 4 bases; junction bases not matched to a gene: 7. CDR3 size: 15 residues. The CDR3 reads CAWSSRQGLNEKLFF. CDR3 sequence (DNA): TGTGCCTGGAGTTCCAGACAGGGCCTTAATGAAAAACTGTTTTTT.